The 29 T cell receptor beta chains listed next were all sequenced from one sample in a study of patients and donors after allogeneic stem cell transplantation. In TCRdb, the RT-PCR reads were re-called with MiXCR into one record per CDR3 protein. The repertoire holds roughly 230,000 distinct CDR3 sequences, 13% to 15% seen once, with around 10% in the top ten. The sequenced material came from blood, either unsorted or a sorted T cell fraction (not recorded which). Receptors originate from a human donor who was either an allogeneic HSCT recipient or a stem cell or donor lymphocyte infusion donor (not recorded which). It is not recorded whose cells these are; they may come from a transplant donor.

As concerns this clonotype: One base away lies a much larger clone, so this may be a sequencing read error. The final CDR3 position lacks the conserved phenylalanine or tryptophan, pointing to a likely read error. This chain uses TRBV4-1 with TRBJ1-2; 7 bases fit TRBD1. CDR3 length: 15 amino acids. The V segment lost 1 base and the J segment 7 bases; nucleotides outside the gene matches: 9. Looked up from germline, CDR1 is MGHRA and CDR2 is YSYEKL. This chain's CDR3 is CASSQGWDRKIGYTY. The CDR3 DNA follows: TGCGCCAGCAGCCAAGGATGGGACAGAAAAATTGGCTACACCTAC.

This clonotype has ten or more counts. V gene TRBV4-3 combines with J gene TRBJ1-1; TRBD1 might be the D (5 bases). Trimming shortened V by 0 bases and J by 10 bases, and 12 bases separated the two germline ends. The CDR3 sequence is 13 residues long. Germline CDR1 is LGHNA and CDR2 is YSLEER. The CDR3 nucleotides read TGCGCCAGCAGCCAAGATACGACAGTTCGAGCTTTCTTT. This codes for CASSQDTTVRAFF.

V usage is TRBV7-8 and J usage is TRBJ2-7; D gene ambiguous. V was clipped by 3 bases and J by 7 bases, with 19 bases between them. The CDR3 spans 15 residues. The germline V gene encodes CDR1 SGHVS and CDR2 FQNEAQ. In nucleotides, the CDR3 is TGTGCCAGCAGCTTTACGAGTCAGTTCTCGAGGGAGCAGTACTTC. It encodes CASSFTSQFSREQYF.

This clonotype has only a few counts. The chain employs TRBV12-3 or TRBV12-4 and TRBJ1-1, with D perhaps TRBD1 (5 bases). V lost 5 bases and J 4 bases, leaving 8 bases between the germline ends. The CDR3 has 12 residues. CDR3 in DNA: TGTGCCAGCAGTCCAGGGTCCACTGAAGCTTTCTTT. Protein product: CASSPGSTEAFF.

This chain uses TRBV12-3 or TRBV12-4 with TRBJ2-3; 8 bases align to TRBD2. The CDR3 runs to 16 residues. The ends lost 6 bases at V and 4 bases at J; junction bases unmatched: 12. The CDR3 DNA sequence: TGTGCCAGCAGGGATGGGGGACTAGGTGGGGCAGATACGCAGTATTTT. This translates into CASRDGGLGGADTQYF.

As DNA, the CDR3 is TGCAGTGCTAGAACCAAGACTAGCGAACACTCCTACGAGCAGTACTTC. Translated: CSARTKTSEHSYEQYF. This chain joins TRBV20-1 and TRBJ2-7; TRBD2 agrees at 8 bases. Germline CDR1 DFQATT, CDR2 SNEGSKA (reference sequence). This CDR3 contains 16 residues. After removal of 2 bases from V and 0 bases from J, the junction contained 9 bases not matched to a gene.

In this sample, this clonotype turned up a few times. V usage is TRBV7-9 and J usage is TRBJ1-2; D is unclear. V was cut by 2 bases and J by 1 base, with 8 bases left in between. Germline loops: CDR1 SEHNR, CDR2 FQNEAQ (reference sequence). The CDR3 length is 14 residues. CDR3: CASSLPGGNYGYTF. The CDR3 bases are TGTGCCAGCAGCTTACCGGGAGGTAACTATGGCTACACCTTC.

This clonotype was observed a handful of times. A junction boundary mismatches the germline segment, possibly from a read error. This sequence joins TRBV24-1 and TRBJ1-5; D is unresolved. From germline, CDR1 is KGHDR and CDR2 SFDVKD. The length of the CDR3 is 12 residues. CDR3 loop: CAPRSSNQPQHF. The CDR3 nucleotides read TGTGCCCCCAGGAGCAGCAATCAGCCCCAGCATTTT.

This clonotype has a count of ten or more. The chain has TRBV4-3 and TRBJ1-5, with D perhaps TRBD1 (6 bases). The V and J ends lost 0 bases and 0 bases respectively, with 15 bases between them. Germline lookup yields CDR1 LGHNA and CDR2 YSLEER. This CDR3 contains 18 residues. This CDR3 is CASSQEPRGFGSNQPQHF. CDR3 coding DNA: TGCGCCAGCAGCCAAGAGCCCAGGGGCTTCGGTAGCAATCAGCCCCAGCATTTT.

This chain connects TRBV19 to TRBJ1-1; possible D gene TRBD1, 6 bases. This CDR3 comprises 14 residues. Looked up from germline, CDR1 is LNHDA and CDR2 is SQIVND (reference sequence). V was clipped by 8 bases and J by 1 base, with 14 bases between them. The CDR3, as DNA: TGTGCCAGTGGAAACCAGGGGACGAACACTGAAGCTTTCTTT. The encoded protein is CASGNQGTNTEAFF.

The sample holds a few counts of this clonotype. The CDR3 sequence is CASSGQGGNTGELFF. The CDR3 DNA follows: TGTGCCAGCAGTGGACAGGGGGGGAACACCGGGGAGCTGTTTTTT. The genes are TRBV2 and TRBJ2-2, with 9 bases aligning to TRBD1. V was pared by 4 bases and J by 1 base, with 1 base of the junction left unmatched. The germline V gene encodes CDR1 SNHLY and CDR2 FYNNEI. This CDR3 is built from 15 residues.

This clonotype was detected a few times. The rearrangement uses TRBV5-4 and TRBJ2-1, with D uncertain. Germline-derived CDR1 and CDR2 are SGHNT and YYREEE (reference sequence). V lost 4 bases and J lost 6, with 17 bases in between. The CDR3 extends over 15 amino acids. CDR3 nucleotides: TGTGCCAGCAGCATGGACCTCCTTGGGGTCAATGAGCAGTTCTTC. Encoded protein: CASSMDLLGVNEQFF.

This clonotype was counted many times. V usage is TRBV2 and J usage is TRBJ2-2, with 7 nucleotides matching TRBD1. From germline, CDR1 is SNHLY and CDR2 FYNNEI. This CDR3 comprises 15 residues. V shed 5 bases and J 0 bases; nucleotides not matched to a gene: 3. The CDR3 loop reads CASSSGTANTGELFF. The CDR3 DNA is TGTGCCAGCAGTTCCGGGACAGCGAACACCGGGGAGCTGTTTTTT.

The CDR3 spells CASSPYGSEAFF. The CDR3 bases are TGTGCCAGCTCCCCCTACGGCTCCGAAGCTTTCTTT. The genes are TRBV18 and TRBJ1-1, with D hard to call. Germline V lookup: CDR1 KGHSH, CDR2 LQKENI. Between the trimmed V and J ends, which lost 6 bases and 8 bases, there was a span of 13 bases. The CDR3 is made up of 12 amino acids.

This clonotype was counted at least ten times. V and J are TRBV4-3 and TRBJ1-1; tentatively, D is TRBD1 (6 bases). The V gene's germline CDR1 is LGHNA and CDR2 YSLEER. CDR3 length: 15 residues. The germline V and J ends were trimmed by 4 bases and 4 bases, with 16 bases remaining between them. CDR3 nucleotide sequence: TGCGCCAGCAGCCTCGTTCCAGGGGAGGCCACTGAAGCTTTCTTT. Translated: CASSLVPGEATEAFF.

V gene TRBV9 combines with J gene TRBJ2-3, with D possibly called TRBD1 or TRBD2 (5 bases each). CDR1 and CDR2 from the germline V gene are SGDLS and YYNGEE. V lost 0 bases and J 0 bases, leaving 8 bases between the germline ends. This CDR3 is 15 amino acids long. CDR3 nucleotides: TGTGCCAGCAGCGTAGTCGGGGCAAGCACAGATACGCAGTATTTT. The encoded protein is CASSVVGASTDTQYF.

This clonotype occurred many times. The DNA for the CDR3 is TGTGCCAGCAGCCTTAGCAACACTGAAGCTTTCTTT. Protein sequence: CASSLSNTEAFF. This chain joins TRBV7-9 and TRBJ1-1; D gene unclear. In germline, CDR1 is SEHNR, CDR2 FQNEAQ (reference sequence). Trimming shortened V by 5 bases and J by 2 bases, and 6 bases separated the two germline ends. This CDR3 contains 12 residues. Combining the CDR3 with reference TRBV7-9 and TRBJ1-1 gives the whole variable domain DTGVSQNPRHKITKRGQNVTFRCDPISEHNRLYWYRQTLGQGPEFLTYFQNEAQLEKSRLLSDRFSAERPKGSFSTLEIQRTEQGDSAMYLCASSLSNTEAFFGQGTRLTVV.

This rearrangement joins TRBV12-3 or TRBV12-4 to TRBJ1-1; possible D gene TRBD1, 5 bases. CDR3 length: 14 amino acids. V gave up 7 bases and J gave up 3 bases, with 15 bases separating them. The CDR3 DNA follows: TGTGCCAGCACCCTGCGATTAGGGGACACTGAAGCTTTCTTT. This encodes CASTLRLGDTEAFF.

This clonotype has only a few counts. The gene calls are TRBV6-5 and TRBJ2-2, with 8 bases fitting TRBD2. This CDR3 spans 16 amino acids. J lost 4 bases, V lost 3 bases, and 7 bases had no gene match. CDR1 is MNHEY and CDR2 is SVGAGI in the germline V gene. This CDR3 is CASSYRGLAGTGELFF. CDR3 nucleotide sequence: TGTGCCAGCAGTTATCGTGGACTAGCAGGCACCGGGGAGCTGTTTTTT.

Many counts were recorded for this clonotype. The gene calls are TRBV4-1 and TRBJ2-7; a weak D match, TRBD2 (5 bases). CDR1 is MGHRA and CDR2 is YSYEKL in the germline V gene. This CDR3 contains 14 residues. V lost 1 base and J lost 1, with 8 bases in between. In DNA, the CDR3 is TGCGCCAGCAGCCAAGTAGGAGGATCCTACGAGCAGTACTTC. Its translation: CASSQVGGSYEQYF.

This clonotype occurred many times. V is TRBV2 and J is TRBJ2-2; D ambiguous. Trimming shortened V by 6 bases and J by 3 bases, and 5 bases separated the two germline ends. Germline V gene data show CDR1 as SNHLY and CDR2 as FYNNEI. The CDR3 length is 12 residues. The CDR3 loop is CASSTDTGELFF. CDR3 DNA: TGTGCCAGCAGCACCGACACCGGGGAGCTGTTTTTT.

This clonotype was observed a handful of times. This chain joins TRBV20-1 and TRBJ2-1, with 10 bases fitting TRBD2. Trimming took 5 bases from V and 7 from J; bases not matched to a gene: 5. This CDR3 is built from 13 residues. The germline V gene has CDR1 DFQATT and CDR2 SNEGSKA (reference sequence). The CDR3 DNA is TGCAGTGCTGAGCGGGAGGGCCTAAATGAGCAGTTCTTC. The encoded protein is CSAEREGLNEQFF.

This clonotype was observed at least ten times. The CDR3 sequence: CASSRGAGGDGQPQHF. Here the CDR3 DNA reads TGTGCCAGCAGCAGGGGGGCGGGGGGCGACGGACAGCCCCAGCATTTT. V and J are TRBV6-1 and TRBJ1-5; 7 bases map to TRBD1. Germline V gene sequence: CDR1 MNHNS, CDR2 SASEGT. With V trimmed by 6 bases and J by 7 bases, 15 bases remained unmatched. There are 16 residues in the CDR3.

This clonotype was counted at least ten times. The rearrangement joins TRBV18 to TRBJ1-1; D may be TRBD1 (5 bases). The length of the CDR3 is 14 residues. Germline-derived CDR1 and CDR2 are KGHSH and LQKENI. V lost 2 bases and J 3 bases, leaving 10 bases between the germline ends. CDR3 nucleotide sequence: TGTGCCAGCTCACCAAGGGGCTCGGACACTGAAGCTTTCTTT. This encodes CASSPRGSDTEAFF.

This clonotype was seen a handful of times. V is TRBV25-1 and J is TRBJ2-5, with 8 positions matching TRBD2. This CDR3 is built from 16 residues. V lost 4 bases and J lost 5; bases outside the gene matches: 12. Germline V CDR1 and CDR2: MGHDK, SYGVNS. CDR3 residues: CASSVGSGEARETQYF. The CDR3 region has the DNA TGTGCCAGCAGTGTGGGTAGCGGGGAGGCCAGGGAGACCCAGTACTTC.

This clonotype was found a few times. The junction does not match germline at one end; this may be a read error. This sequence joins TRBV7-2 and TRBJ2-1; D not certain. The CDR3 runs to 14 residues. Germline CDR1 reads SGHTA; CDR2 reads FQGNSA. Here the CDR3 reads CARSSSLNTPEQFF. The CDR3 coding sequence is TGTGCCAGAAGCTCTTCTCTTAATACTCCTGAGCAGTTCTTC.

This clonotype was found many times. The CDR3 DNA is TGCAGCGTTGAAGACCAACACCGCAGGACTAGCGGGAGGTGGGGATACAATGAGCAGTTCTTC. Its translation is CSVEDQHRRTSGRWGYNEQFF. The chain is built from TRBV29-1 and TRBJ2-1; 14 positions match TRBD2. This CDR3 region has 21 residues. The ends lost 0 bases at V and 4 bases at J; junction bases unmatched: 17. CDR1 and CDR2 from the germline V gene are SQVTM and ANQGSEA.

The V call is TRBV4-3, the J call TRBJ2-1; D is possibly TRBD2 (6 bases). CDR1 is LGHNA, CDR2 YSLEER, per germline. The CDR3 length is 15 residues. V gave up 0 bases and J gave up 6 bases, with 12 bases separating them. The CDR3 bases are TGCGCCAGCAGCCAAGATGCCGGAGGGCTCAATGAGCAGTTCTTC. This encodes CASSQDAGGLNEQFF.

This clonotype was observed many times. J is TRBJ2-4 and V is TRBV6-5, with TRBD2 matching over 7 bases. This CDR3 has 14 residues. CDR1 MNHEY and CDR2 SVGAGI come from the germline V gene. With V trimmed by 2 bases and J by 9 bases, 7 bases remained unmatched. This CDR3 is CASSYRRESSIQYF. DNA of the CDR3: TGTGCCAGCAGTTACCGGCGGGAGAGTAGCATTCAGTACTTC.